Given below is one T cell receptor (beta chain) in context. Its recognized antigen is unknown. No base-level quality is on record; no much larger clone is a single base apart. The data stem from a study of shared clonotypes between healthy human individuals (dated by TCRdb to about 2020). Study-level background: Three men and a couple of women, aged 18 to 49 years, made up the cohort. Leukapheresis yielded between about 0.8 and 9.5 billion PBMCs per donor. For each donor, CD4 naive and CD4 memory were each given three plates, CD8 naive was given two plates, and CD8 memory was given one plate. To estimate repertoire size and how much clonotype sharing occurs between individuals, the study deeply sequenced the blood TCR repertoires of several healthy adults. To increase sequencing depth and limit assay-specific biases, different laboratories used diverse techniques to prepare libraries and sequence TCR repertoires.

The donors were healthy, HIV-negative adults with no recently reported acute infections or vaccinations. All donors were Caucasian adults living in Nashville, Tennessee, USA. CD4+ T cells were enriched by magnetic negative selection, after which naive cells were positively selected on CD45RA and the negative fraction was taken as the memory subset. After blood collection by leukapheresis, PBMCs were isolated using Ficoll-Histopaque density gradient centrifugation and then cryopreserved in the vapor phase of liquid nitrogen. Analytical flow cytometry was used to check the purity and quantity of every magnetically sorted T cell population. Each sorted fraction had its genomic DNA isolated and then quantified by UV absorbance on a Nanodrop 2000c. The investigation overall reported the following: Sampling was restricted to blood, and TCR repertoires in tissues likely differ from the TCR repertoires found in blood. Clonotypes shared by all four sorted-subset donors showed higher generation probabilities than non-shared clonotypes. Because the study included only a small number of donors, the genetic and exposure-history diversity represented was limited. Larger estimated clonotype richness was generally found for naive subsets than for memory subsets. Across four donors, roughly 5% of naive CD4, 3.5% of naive CD8, roughly 2.3% of memory CD4, and 0.4% of memory CD8 clonotypes were shared. Even with the large sequencing depth, rarefaction of the sorted-subset datasets indicated that sequencing was incomplete. Pairwise subsampling led to the expectation that sequencing depth would affect the degree of clonotype sharing among donors.

TCR CDR3 regions were amplified from genomic DNA by multiplex PCR using the deep immunoSEQ assay. Extracted genomic DNA from each cell subset was distributed evenly across all wells of several immunoSEQ 96-well plates, and each plate was treated as a replicate. For sorted subsets, each replicate PCR was loaded with 200 ng genomic DNA, equivalent to roughly 30,000 T cell genomes. The purified libraries were quantified using a Qubit 3.0 fluorometer, sized with a Bioanalyzer 2100, and then quantified again using the KAPA Library Quantification kit. Each immunoSEQ 96-well plate was sequenced on its own single-read 150-cycle Illumina NextSeq 550 flow cell. The study's processing was this. Because the immunoSEQ output included only junctional sequences and no quality scores, the filtering could not be the same as the filtering used for full-length reads. Sequences were annotated with PyIR, a Python wrapper for IgBLAST v1.9, using IMGT germline references to assign V/J genes and CDR3. Reads with weak V/J assignments (E-value above 1e-6), missing CDR3, stop codons, out-of-frame junctions, or ambiguous translated residues were removed. V3J clonotypes were defined as sequences sharing an identical inferred V gene, J gene, and CDR3 amino acid sequence. Percentage overlap between repertoires was computed as shared unique clonotypes divided by the size of the smaller repertoire. Richness of each repertoire was evaluated using RTK rarefaction, the Chao1 estimator, and Recon v2.1 estimates of unobserved clonotypes. OLGA was used to compute generation probabilities for all TCRbeta clonotypes that the gDNA method yielded from a handful of donors. TCRdb stores this immuneACCESS table with in-frame sequences only. Part of the clones is absent; in the studies checked, under half of the shortfall reflects unresolved V genes, and no reason is known for the rest. The V and J calls and clone size come from that table; D and trimming were worked out from the DNA. The sample data list around 1 million clones, and approximately 80% of these were observed just once. Of the sample, about 1.5% is held by the ten largest clones.

CDR3 length: 12 amino acids, cysteine to phenylalanine. Just the 36-base CDR3 DNA is kept, in frame starting at base 1. At the junction V is shortened by 7 bases and J by 6 bases, with 9 bases in between. The CDR1 and CDR2 encoded by the germline V gene are MDHEN and SYDVKM. This clonotype was sampled from a man between 18 and 29 years old in good health. Recombination connected TRBV28 to TRBJ2-2; the D gene is perhaps TRBD2, from 5 matching bases. Material for sequencing was memory CD4+ T cells sorted from blood. Read against the paper, the sample's cell subset or site label means: CD45RA-negative fraction. In nucleotides, the sequence is TGTGCCAGCACAACGAGGGCCGGGGAGCTGTTTTTT. Its protein reads: CASTTRAGELFF.